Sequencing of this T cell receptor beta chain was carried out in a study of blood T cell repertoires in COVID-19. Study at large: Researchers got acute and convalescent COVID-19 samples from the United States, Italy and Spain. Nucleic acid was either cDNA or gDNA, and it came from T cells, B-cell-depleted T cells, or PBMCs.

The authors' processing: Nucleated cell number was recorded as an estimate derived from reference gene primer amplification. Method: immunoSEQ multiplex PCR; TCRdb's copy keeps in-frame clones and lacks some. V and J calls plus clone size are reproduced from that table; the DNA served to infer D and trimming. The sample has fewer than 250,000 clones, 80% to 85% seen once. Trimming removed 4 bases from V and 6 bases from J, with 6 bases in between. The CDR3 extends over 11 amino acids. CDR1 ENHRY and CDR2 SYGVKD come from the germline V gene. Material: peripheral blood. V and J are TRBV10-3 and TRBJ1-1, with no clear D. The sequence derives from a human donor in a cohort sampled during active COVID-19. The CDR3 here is CAISGSSEAFF. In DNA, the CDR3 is TGTGCCATCAGTGGGAGTTCTGAAGCTTTCTTT.